Shown below are 19 T cell receptor beta chains from a single sample sequenced in a study of glioma-infiltrating T cells. Amplification of TCR alpha and beta CDR3 regions from RNA used iRepertoire nested multiplex PCR. TCRdb fed the multiplex PCR reads into MiXCR, producing one record per CDR3 protein. The sample yields some 85,000 distinct CDR3 sequences, about 25% seen once. The sample comprised glioma tissue, nonneoplastic brain tissue, or PBMCs (not recorded which). Receptor source: a human donor with low-grade glioma or glioblastoma, undergoing nonglioma brain surgery, or in good health (not recorded which).

A word on this clonotype: The junction departs from germline at one end; a sequencing error may be responsible. The gene calls are TRBV7-2 and TRBJ2-1; 9 bases map to TRBD1. Looked up from germline, CDR1 is SGHTA and CDR2 is FQGNSA. The CDR3 sequence is 14 residues long. CDR3 DNA sequence: TGTGCCAGCAGTTTAGGGACAGGGTCATATGAGCAGTTCTTC. It specifies CASSLGTGSYEQFF.

There are many counts of this clonotype. The chain joins TRBV20-1 to TRBJ2-7; perhaps TRBD2 as D (7 bases). Trimming pared 0 bases from V and 5 bases from J, leaving 20 bases between. The CDR3 loop spans 16 amino acids. Germline-derived CDR1 and CDR2 are DFQATT and SNEGSKA (reference sequence). This CDR3 reads CSARDQGRGGGHEQYF. The DNA of the CDR3 is TGCAGTGCTAGAGATCAGGGCCGGGGCGGGGGCCACGAGCAGTACTTC.

On this clonotype: The junction does not match germline at one end; this may be a read error. The chain couples TRBV20-1 to TRBJ2-5, with a tentative D call TRBD2 (7 bases). Germline lookup yields CDR1 DFQATT and CDR2 SNEGSKA (reference sequence). The CDR3 spans 15 residues. The CDR3 DNA reads as TGCAGTGCTAGGGTGGGTGGAGGGGGGGAAGAGGCCCAGTACTTC. Protein product: CSARVGGGGEEAQYF.

This clonotype was detected ten times or more. Mismatch with germline at one junction end may stem from a read error. The J gene is TRBJ1-2, the V gene TRBV20-1; 9 bases map to TRBD1. In germline, CDR1 is DFQATT, CDR2 SNEGSKA (reference sequence). This CDR3 is 14 amino acids long. This chain's CDR3 is CSTRDRGTGPGYTF. CDR3 coding DNA: TGCAGTACTAGAGATCGGGGGACAGGGCCCGGCTACACCTTC.

V is TRBV5-6 and J is TRBJ1-2; D call uncertain. Deletions cut 6 bases from V and 4 bases from J, with 10 bases between. The length of the CDR3 is 12 residues. The germline gives CDR1 SGHDT, CDR2 YYEEEE. The CDR3 nucleotides are TGTGCCAGCAACTTAGACATCTATGGCTACACCTTC. It is translated as CASNLDIYGYTF. Filled out from reference TRBV5-6 and TRBJ1-2, the complete variable domain reads DAGVTQSPTHLIKTRGQQVTLRCSPKSGHDTVSWYQQALGQGPQFIFQYYEEEERQRGNFPDRFSGHQFPNYSSELNVNALLLGDSALYLCASNLDIYGYTFGSGTRLTVV.

In DNA, the CDR3 is TGTGCCAGTAGTCTCCTTCTAGGGCCCCAGCATTTT. Protein sequence: CASSLLLGPQHF. The rearrangement joins TRBV19 to TRBJ1-5; D call uncertain. The CDR3 has 12 residues. Trimming shortened V by 5 bases and J by 9 bases, and 11 bases separated the two germline ends. In germline, CDR1 is LNHDA, CDR2 SQIVND (reference sequence).

This clonotype ranks as medium-sized. This CDR3 is CASSSDTGELSQHF. In DNA, the CDR3 is TGTGCCAGCAGTTCCGACACGGGGGAATTGTCCCAGCATTTT. The chain carries TRBV6-2 or TRBV6-3 and TRBJ1-5, with D perhaps TRBD1 (5 bases). V gave up 4 bases and J gave up 11 bases, with 18 bases separating them. Germline CDR1 and CDR2: MNHEY and SVGEGT. This CDR3 region has 14 residues.

In its sample, this clonotype was seen many times. The CDR3 reads CASSYQGYNEQFF. The CDR3 region has the DNA TGTGCCAGCAGTTATCAGGGTTACAATGAGCAGTTCTTC. The J gene is TRBJ2-1, the V gene TRBV6-1; tentatively, D is TRBD1 (5 bases). The CDR3 sequence is 13 residues long. CDR1 is MNHNS and CDR2 is SASEGT in the germline V gene. Deletions cut 5 bases from V and 4 bases from J, with 9 bases between.

This clonotype was seen at least ten times. The chain employs TRBV7-2 and TRBJ2-7, with D unresolved. V was trimmed by 5 bases and J by 2 bases, leaving 16 bases between them. The CDR3 contains 15 residues. The germline gives CDR1 SGHTA, CDR2 FQGNSA. As DNA, the CDR3 is TGTGCCAGCAGCAAAGCCGCGGTCACCACCTACGAGCAGTACTTC. Amino acid sequence: CASSKAAVTTYEQYF.

Regarding this clonotype: This may be a read error, as it is one base from a much larger clone. The V call is TRBV12-3 or TRBV12-4, the J call TRBJ1-5; D is unclear. The length of the CDR3 is 13 residues. Here the CDR3 reads CASSLTGNQPEHF. In DNA, the CDR3 is TGTGCCAGCAGTTTGACCGGCAATCAGCCCGAGCATTTT.

The table lists this clonotype with many counts. The J gene is TRBJ2-3, the V gene TRBV5-6; no clear D. CDR3 size: 15 residues. V dropped 3 bases and J dropped 0 bases, with 11 bases sitting between them. In germline, CDR1 is SGHDT, CDR2 YYEEEE. The CDR3 here is CASSSRPSSTDTQYF. The DNA of the CDR3 is TGTGCCAGCAGCTCCCGACCCTCTAGCACAGATACGCAGTATTTT.

Many counts were recorded for this clonotype. CDR3 amino acids: CASAPTGGNNEQFF. The CDR3 coding sequence is TGTGCCAGCGCCCCGACAGGGGGTAACAATGAGCAGTTCTTC. The rearrangement links TRBV27 to TRBJ2-1; 9 nucleotides match TRBD1. Germline assignment: CDR1 MNHEY and CDR2 SMNVEV (reference sequence). CDR3 length equals 14 residues. After removal of 8 bases from V and 5 bases from J, the junction contained 7 bases not matched to a gene.

This clonotype was seen only a few times. The chain has TRBV12-3 or TRBV12-4 and TRBJ2-5; a possible D gene is TRBD2 (5 bases). This CDR3 spans 14 amino acids. V was pared by 6 bases and J by 5 bases, with 16 bases between. CDR3 DNA: TGTGCCAGCAGATCCCCCGGGGAACGGGAGACCCAGTACTTC. This translates into CASRSPGERETQYF.

This clonotype was recorded many times. This rearrangement joins TRBV7-8 to TRBJ1-1; D unclear. This CDR3 spans 13 amino acids. The ends were cut back, 5 bases at V and 11 bases at J, with 18 bases in the middle. Germline V gene data show CDR1 as SGHVS and CDR2 as FQNEAQ. Here the CDR3 DNA reads TGTGCCAGCAGCCAGCGAATGCCCGAACGGGCTTTCTTT. The encoded protein is CASSQRMPERAFF.

This clonotype was recorded many times. The rearrangement joins TRBV7-2 to TRBJ2-1; no firm D call. Germline assignment: CDR1 SGHTA and CDR2 FQGNSA. V was clipped by 4 bases and J by 6 bases, with 13 bases between them. The CDR3 loop spans 14 amino acids. The chain's CDR3 is CASSSKGIPNEQFF. CDR3 DNA sequence: TGTGCCAGCAGCTCCAAGGGCATCCCCAATGAGCAGTTCTTC.

This clonotype came up a few times. A much larger clone lies one base from this, so it may be a read error. The gene calls are TRBV12-3 or TRBV12-4 and TRBJ2-1; unclear D gene. Trimming took 6 bases from V and 6 from J, leaving 15 bases between them. CDR3 length: 14 amino acids. The CDR3 DNA follows: TGTGCCAGCAGCGCACAGAGGACCGCCAATGAGCAGTTCTTC. Amino acids: CASSAQRTANEQFF.

This clonotype was recorded at least ten times. This chain connects TRBV6-1 to TRBJ2-2, with TRBD2 as a possible D gene (5 bases). V was clipped by 6 bases and J by 4 bases, with 15 bases between them. Germline V gene sequence: CDR1 MNHNS, CDR2 SASEGT. The CDR3 runs to 15 residues. CDR3 bases: TGTGCCAGCAGCCACAAACTAGTAACCACCGGGGAGCTGTTTTTT. As protein: CASSHKLVTTGELFF.

Details on this clonotype: A much larger clone differs from this one at a single base, so this may be a read error. The chain employs TRBV18 and TRBJ2-1; a possible D gene is TRBD2 (6 bases). The V end lost 6 bases, the J end lost 4 bases, and 10 bases lay between the germline ends. Germline V gives CDR1 KGHSH, CDR2 LQKENI. CDR3 size: 13 residues. The CDR3 nucleotides read TGTGCCAGCTCTGCGGAGGGATACAATGAGCAGTTCTTC. Amino acid sequence: CASSAEGYNEQFF. Based on the CDR3 plus reference TRBV18 and TRBJ2-1, the full variable domain is NAGVMQNPRHLVRRRGQEARLRCSPMKGHSHVYWYRQLPEEGLKFMVYLQKENIIDESGMPKERFSAEFPKEGPSILRIQQVVRGDSAAYFCASSAEGYNEQFFGPGTRLTVL.

This clonotype was recorded at least ten times. V usage is TRBV11-2 and J usage is TRBJ2-3, with D unresolved. From germline, CDR1 is SGHAT and CDR2 FQNNGV. The V end was cut by 5 bases, the J end by 5 bases, with 8 bases between. CDR3 length: 12 residues. CDR3 bases: TGTGCCAGCAGCCTCACGTTAGATACGCAGTATTTT. Translated: CASSLTLDTQYF.